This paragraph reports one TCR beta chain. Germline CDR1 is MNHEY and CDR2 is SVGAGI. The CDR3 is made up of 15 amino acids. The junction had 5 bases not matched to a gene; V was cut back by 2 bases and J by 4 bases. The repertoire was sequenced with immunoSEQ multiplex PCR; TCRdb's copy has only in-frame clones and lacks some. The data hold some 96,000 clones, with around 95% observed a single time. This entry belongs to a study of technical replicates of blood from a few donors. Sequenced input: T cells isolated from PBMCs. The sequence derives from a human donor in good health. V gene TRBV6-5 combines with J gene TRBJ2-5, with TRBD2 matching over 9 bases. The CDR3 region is CASSYGVSGGETQYF. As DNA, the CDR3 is TGTGCCAGCAGTTACGGGGTTAGCGGGGGAGAGACCCAGTACTTC.